Following are 17 T cell receptor beta chains from one sample sequenced in a study of blood T cell repertoires in COVID-19. Data came from immunoSEQ multiplex PCR; TCRdb stores just in-frame clones and leaves some out. This table has 300,000 to 450,000 clones, roughly nine tenths appearing once. Sequenced input: PBMCs or T cells enriched from blood (not recorded which). The receptor set was obtained from a man aged 18 to 30 who had recovered from COVID-19.

The chain carries TRBV6-6 and TRBJ2-7, with D tentatively TRBD1 (5 bases). Germline lookup yields CDR1 MNHNY and CDR2 SVGAGI (reference sequence). This CDR3 has 15 residues. Deletions cut 5 bases from V and 1 base from J, with 15 bases between. The CDR3 DNA follows: TGTGCCAGCAGTGCTCGTTCGGACACTTCCTACGAGCAGTACTTC. This sequence encodes CASSARSDTSYEQYF.

V and J are TRBV4-1 and TRBJ2-7; TRBD2 aligns across 10 bases. Losses at the gene ends were 2 bases for V and 4 bases for J; bases not matched to a gene: 2. The CDR3 length is 14 residues. The V gene's germline CDR1 is MGHRA and CDR2 YSYEKL. As DNA, the CDR3 is TGCGCCAGCAGCCAACGGACTAGCGGATACGAGCAGTACTTC. Translated, it gives CASSQRTSGYEQYF.

This chain connects TRBV7-9 to TRBJ2-7, with 8 nucleotides matching TRBD1. The CDR3 totals 15 residues. V was pared by 5 bases and J by 3 bases, with 9 bases of the junction left unmatched. The germline V gene encodes CDR1 SEHNR and CDR2 FQNEAQ (reference sequence). The CDR3 nucleotides are TGTGCCAGCAGCCCCTTCTACGGGACAGGCTACGAGCAGTACTTC. Translated: CASSPFYGTGYEQYF.

The chain carries TRBV2 and TRBJ1-2, with D possibly being TRBD1 (6 bases). The germline V and J ends were trimmed by 6 bases and 6 bases, with 11 bases remaining between them. CDR3 length equals 12 residues. The germline V gene has CDR1 SNHLY and CDR2 FYNNEI. The DNA of the CDR3 is TGTGCCAGCAGCTTAGGACAGAATGGCTACACCTTC. Translation: CASSLGQNGYTF.

The chain couples TRBV18 to TRBJ1-6; D possibly corresponds to TRBD1 (5 bases). The CDR3 spans 17 residues. Germline V CDR1 and CDR2: KGHSH, LQKENI. V was cut by 3 bases and J by 3 bases, with 15 bases left in between. CDR3 residues: CASSPAVGGDYNSPLHF. The CDR3 nucleotides are TGTGCCAGCTCACCCGCCGTGGGGGGTGACTATAATTCACCCCTCCACTTT.

The rearrangement joins TRBV30 to TRBJ1-2; 9 nucleotides align to TRBD1. V shed 8 bases and J 5 bases; nucleotides not matched to a gene: 6. CDR1 is GTSNPN, CDR2 SVGIG, per germline (reference sequence). This CDR3 is 12 amino acids long. The CDR3 region is CAHTGGGYGYTF. The CDR3 DNA sequence: TGTGCCCATACAGGGGGCGGATATGGCTACACCTTC.

The chain has TRBV13 and TRBJ1-4; D remains ambiguous. The germline V and J ends were trimmed by 0 bases and 7 bases, with 9 bases remaining between them. This CDR3 region has 14 residues. The germline V gene has CDR1 PRHDT and CDR2 FYEKMQ (reference sequence). The CDR3, as DNA: TGTGCCAGCAGCTTAGGCGGGTACGGTGAAAAACTGTTTTTT. This sequence encodes CASSLGGYGEKLFF.

The chain links TRBV6-5 to TRBJ2-3, with D unresolved. The germline V gene encodes CDR1 MNHEY and CDR2 SVGAGI. The CDR3 covers 11 residues. V was clipped by 6 bases and J by 5 bases, with 6 bases between them. CDR3 bases: TGTGCCAGCAGCTCGTTAGATACGCAGTATTTT. Translating it yields CASSSLDTQYF.

The CDR3 nucleotides read TGTGCCAGCAGTGAGGGGGCGAGCTATGGCTACACCTTC. This sequence encodes CASSEGASYGYTF. The V and J genes are TRBV9 and TRBJ1-2, with 7 bases that match TRBD1. In germline, CDR1 is SGDLS, CDR2 YYNGEE. The CDR3 covers 13 residues. V gave up 5 bases and J gave up 4 bases; unmatched junction bases: 5.

J is TRBJ2-5 and V is TRBV11-1, with 8 bases identical to TRBD2. CDR1 is SGHAT, CDR2 FQDESV, per germline (reference sequence). Losses at the gene ends were 6 bases for V and 4 bases for J; bases not matched to a gene: 4. The CDR3 is 13 residues long. DNA of the CDR3: TGTGCCAGCAGTAGACTAGCGTCAGAGACCCAGTACTTC. Translation gives CASSRLASETQYF.

As for this clone: It is unclear where the CDR3 begins or ends on the DNA, so no DNA is shown, and the CDR3 is as TCRdb lists it. This rearrangement joins TRBV6-5 to TRBJ2-7; the table's D gene call, TRBD1, was not cross checked with the DNA. A total of 14 residues make up the CDR3, ends included. The germline V gene has CDR1 MNHEY and CDR2 SVGAGI. CDR3 protein: CASSTSGHSYEQYF.

The chain couples TRBV7-9 to TRBJ1-4; D perhaps matches TRBD1 (6 bases). This CDR3 has 16 amino acids. Germline-derived CDR1 and CDR2 are SEHNR and FQNEAQ (reference sequence). V was clipped by 7 bases and J by 10 bases, with 25 bases between them. In DNA, the CDR3 is TGTGCCAGCATCGGGGGGGGACACGTCGGTGGCGGAAAACTGTTTTTT. The encoded protein is CASIGGGHVGGGKLFF.

The V and J genes are TRBV10-1 and TRBJ2-7; 7 bases match TRBD1. V lost 2 bases, J lost 2 bases, and 3 bases stayed unmatched. There are 14 residues in the CDR3. Germline V gene sequence: CDR1 WNHNN, CDR2 SYGVQD (reference sequence). Here the CDR3 reads CASSETGEAYEQYF. Here the CDR3 DNA reads TGCGCCAGCAGTGAGACAGGGGAAGCCTACGAGCAGTACTTC.

The chain has TRBV24-1 and TRBJ2-1, with D maybe TRBD2 (6 bases). Germline V gives CDR1 KGHDR, CDR2 SFDVKD. V gave up 3 bases and J gave up 5 bases, with 10 bases separating them. The CDR3 has 14 amino acids. The CDR3 region has the DNA TGTGCCACCAGTGATGGGGGGTGGAACAATGAGCAGTTCTTC. Protein sequence: CATSDGGWNNEQFF.

The sample holds one count of this clone. The chain links TRBV6-5 to TRBJ2-5, with D perhaps TRBD1 (5 bases). Germline V gene lookup returns CDR1 MNHEY and CDR2 SVGAGI. V lost 6 bases and J lost 2, with 10 bases in between. The CDR3 consists of 13 residues. In DNA, the CDR3 is TGTGCCAGCAGCAGACAGCTTCAAGAGACCCAGTACTTC. Encoded protein: CASSRQLQETQYF.

The chain combines TRBV11-2 with TRBJ1-1, with TRBD1 identical over 7 bases. V dropped 5 bases and J dropped 1; count of bases not matched to a gene: 10. The germline V gene encodes CDR1 SGHAT and CDR2 FQNNGV. This CDR3 spans 16 amino acids. CDR3: CASSPGTALRNTEAFF. The CDR3, as DNA: TGTGCCAGCAGCCCAGGGACAGCTCTTCGGAACACTGAAGCTTTCTTT.

The chain couples TRBV7-9 to TRBJ2-1, with TRBD1 matching 8 bases. CDR3 length: 13 amino acids. V lost 3 bases and J lost 8; bases outside the gene matches: 3. In germline, CDR1 is SEHNR, CDR2 FQNEAQ (reference sequence). The CDR3 bases are TGTGCCAGCAGCTTGGGGGACAGGTATGAGCAGTTCTTC. Translated: CASSLGDRYEQFF. The full variable domain, completed using reference TRBV7-9 and TRBJ2-1, is DTGVSQNPRHKITKRGQNVTFRCDPISEHNRLYWYRQTLGQGPEFLTYFQNEAQLEKSRLLSDRFSAERPKGSFSTLEIQRTEQGDSAMYLCASSLGDRYEQFFGPGTRLTVL.